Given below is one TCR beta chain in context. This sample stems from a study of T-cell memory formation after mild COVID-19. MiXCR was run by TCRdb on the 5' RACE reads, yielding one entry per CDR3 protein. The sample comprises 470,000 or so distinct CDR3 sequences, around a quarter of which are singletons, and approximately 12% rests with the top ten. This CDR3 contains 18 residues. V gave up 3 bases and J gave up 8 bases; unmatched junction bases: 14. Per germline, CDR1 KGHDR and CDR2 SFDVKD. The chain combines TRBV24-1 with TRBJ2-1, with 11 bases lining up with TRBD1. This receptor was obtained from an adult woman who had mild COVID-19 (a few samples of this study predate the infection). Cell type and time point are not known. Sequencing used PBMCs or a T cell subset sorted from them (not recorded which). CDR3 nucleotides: TGTGCCACCAGTGATGCCTCCCTGGGGGACAGGGGGAAGGATGAGCAGTTCTTC. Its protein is CATSDASLGDRGKDEQFF.